These 18 T cell receptor beta chains were sequenced from one sample in a study of T cells in Graves' hyperthyroidism and ophthalmopathy (dated by TCRdb to the late 2010s). Library preparation was by multiplex PCR. TCRdb shows the sequencer as Illumina HiSeq 2000. The TCR beta CDR3 regions were amplified from the RNA transcripts. The TCR CDR3 was subjected to a first round of RT-PCR using the HTBI primer set and the Qiagen OneStep RT-PCR kit. TCRdb trimmed public reads at Q25 via fastp, called clones via MiXCR and kept in-frame beta chains. Rows matching on CDR3 protein sequence are summarized as one entry with the most common DNA and genes. Across this sample there are about 400,000 distinct CDR3 sequences, with roughly 13% seen only once. In total, the top ten clones hold 25% to 30% of the sample. Sequencing was carried out using blood. The source is a man aged 50-60 years with Graves' ophthalmopathy.

Ten or more counts support this clonotype. The chain carries TRBV24-1 and TRBJ2-1; TRBD2 aligns across 8 bases. This CDR3 region has 13 residues. Germline V lookup: CDR1 KGHDR, CDR2 SFDVKD. V shed 9 bases, J shed 3 bases, and the junction held 3 bases outside the gene matches. The CDR3 nucleotides read TGTGCCACCGGCGGGACTAGCTACAATGAGCAGTTCTTC. The encoded protein is CATGGTSYNEQFF.

There are many counts of this clonotype. The chain joins TRBV30 to TRBJ1-1, with TRBD1 matching 7 bases. The CDR3 covers 13 residues. Germline V lookup: CDR1 GTSNPN, CDR2 SVGIG (reference sequence). V was clipped by 1 base and J by 1 base; unmatched bases: 0. CDR3 sequence reads: CAWSGQGNTEAFF. The CDR3 DNA reads TGTGCCTGGAGTGGACAGGGGAACACTGAAGCTTTCTTT. Based on the CDR3 plus reference TRBV30 and TRBJ1-1, the full variable domain is SQTIHQWPATLVQPVGSPLSLECTVEGTSNPNLYWYRQAAGRGLQLLFYSVGIGQISSEVPQNLSASRPQDRQFILSSKKLLLSDSGFYLCAWSGQGNTEAFFGQGTRLTVV.

This clonotype was observed a handful of times. The J gene is TRBJ1-1, the V gene TRBV9; D unclear. V was clipped by 2 bases and J by 5 bases, with 10 bases between them. CDR1 is SGDLS and CDR2 is YYNGEE in the germline V gene. This CDR3 comprises 13 residues. The CDR3 nucleotides read TGTGCCAGCAGCGTGGGAGACGATACTGAAGCTTTCTTT. This encodes CASSVGDDTEAFF.

This clonotype occurred many times. The rearrangement joins TRBV24-1 to TRBJ2-5; D gene ambiguous. The CDR3 contains 16 residues. V was pared by 6 bases and J by 2 bases, with 18 bases between. Germline-derived CDR1 and CDR2 are KGHDR and SFDVKD. The CDR3, as DNA: TGTGCCACCAGTTCGGCTGAGGCTACTGGACAAGAGACCCAGTACTTC. Amino acids: CATSSAEATGQETQYF.

This clonotype was counted many times. The chain links TRBV7-8 to TRBJ2-5; 8 bases are a match to TRBD2. This CDR3 has 16 amino acids. V trimming: 4 bases; J trimming: 5 bases; junction bases outside the gene matches: 12. The V gene's germline CDR1 is SGHVS and CDR2 FQNEAQ. The CDR3 nucleotides read TGTGCCAGCAGCTGGACTCCCGGGACTAGAAGGGAGACCCAGTACTTC. It yields the protein CASSWTPGTRRETQYF.

This clonotype was detected many times. Here the CDR3 reads CASSSKGLGTGSNEQFF. In nucleotides, the CDR3 is TGTGCCAGCAGTTCCAAGGGCCTCGGGACAGGGTCGAATGAGCAGTTCTTC. The rearrangement uses TRBV6-1 and TRBJ2-1, with TRBD1 matching over 9 bases. The junction had 15 bases not matched to a gene; V was cut back by 5 bases and J by 7 bases. CDR1 and CDR2 (germline): MNHNS, SASEGT. This CDR3 has 17 amino acids.

This clonotype was recorded many times. The V call is TRBV5-1, the J call TRBJ2-7, with 7 nucleotides matching TRBD1. The junction had 5 bases not matched to a gene; V was cut back by 0 bases and J by 2 bases. The CDR3 is 15 amino acids. CDR1 SGHRS and CDR2 YFSETQ come from the germline V gene. The CDR3 sequence is CASSLGPGQAYEQYF. For the CDR3, the DNA is TGCGCCAGCAGCTTGGGACCTGGACAGGCCTACGAGCAGTACTTC.

This clonotype was found many times. This chain links TRBV12-3 or TRBV12-4 with TRBJ1-2; D gene uncertain. Trimming cost V 7 bases and J 4 bases, with 13 bases left between them. This CDR3 is 13 amino acids long. CDR3 amino acids: CASKVQQLYGYTF. The CDR3 DNA reads TGTGCCAGCAAGGTGCAGCAACTCTATGGCTACACCTTC.

This clonotype came up many times. This chain joins TRBV29-1 and TRBJ2-3; no reliable D call. Germline CDR1 is SQVTM and CDR2 is ANQGSEA. V dropped 2 bases and J dropped 2 bases, with 2 bases sitting between them. The CDR3 loop spans 11 amino acids. CDR3 region: CSVEPTDTQYF. CDR3 coding DNA: TGCAGCGTTGAACCCACAGATACGCAGTATTTT.

This clonotype was detected ten times or more. The gene calls are TRBV2 and TRBJ2-7; TRBD1 is a possible D gene (6 bases). V was cut by 10 bases and J by 5 bases, with 9 bases left in between. Germline CDR1 is SNHLY and CDR2 is FYNNEI. The CDR3 has 10 residues. The CDR3 DNA sequence: TGTGCCACAAACAGGGACGAGCAGTACTTC. This translates into CATNRDEQYF.

This clonotype showed up many times. The chain couples TRBV28 to TRBJ2-1, with 10 bases fitting TRBD2. V was pared by 5 bases and J by 7 bases, with 14 bases of the junction left unmatched. CDR3 length equals 17 residues. Germline assignment: CDR1 MDHEN and CDR2 SYDVKM. The CDR3 bases are TGTGCCAGCAGTCCGTACCTAAAAGCGGGAGGGCCGAATGAGCAGTTCTTC. Encoded protein: CASSPYLKAGGPNEQFF.

In this sample, this clonotype turned up a few times. The gene calls are TRBV27 and TRBJ2-1; D may be TRBD1 (6 bases). CDR1 is MNHEY and CDR2 is SMNVEV in the germline V gene (reference sequence). This CDR3 spans 18 amino acids. V lost 2 bases and J 8 bases, leaving 25 bases between the germline ends. The DNA of the CDR3 is TGTGCCAGCAGTTTAGGCCAGGGGATGGGATCTAATTGGGATGAGCAGTTCTTC. Its protein is CASSLGQGMGSNWDEQFF.

The chain joins TRBV20-1 to TRBJ2-7; D not certain. Trimming removed 3 bases from V and 3 bases from J, with 9 bases in between. Germline V gene data show CDR1 as DFQATT and CDR2 as SNEGSKA (reference sequence). The CDR3 sequence is 12 residues long. The CDR3 nucleotides read TGCAGTGCTAGTGGCCTTTTCTACGAGCAGTACTTC. It encodes CSASGLFYEQYF.

In this sample, this clonotype turned up many times. The CDR3 here is CASSLVKDTEAFF. The CDR3 bases are TGTGCCAGCAGCTTAGTCAAAGACACTGAAGCTTTCTTT. V is TRBV7-9 and J is TRBJ1-1; D remains ambiguous. Between the trimmed V and J ends, which lost 1 base and 3 bases, there was a span of 6 bases. This CDR3 comprises 13 residues. Germline CDR1 is SEHNR and CDR2 is FQNEAQ (reference sequence).

J is TRBJ2-3 and V is TRBV9; 15 bases fit TRBD2. The germline V gene encodes CDR1 SGDLS and CDR2 YYNGEE. V gave up 0 bases and J gave up 4 bases; unmatched junction bases: 18. The CDR3 covers 22 residues. CDR3 nucleotides: TGTGCCAGCAGCGTAGACTCCCTGGCACCGGGACTAGCGGGAGGAGGCGCAGATACGCAGTATTTT. Its protein is CASSVDSLAPGLAGGGADTQYF.

This clonotype occurred many times. The V gene is TRBV20-1, the J gene TRBJ1-1; D not resolved. The germline V gene encodes CDR1 DFQATT and CDR2 SNEGSKA (reference sequence). CDR3 length equals 13 residues. V was clipped by 6 bases and J by 0 bases, with 11 bases between them. The CDR3 DNA reads TGCAGTGCACTCACACCTATGAACACTGAAGCTTTCTTT. Protein: CSALTPMNTEAFF.

This clonotype occurred a few times. The genes are TRBV5-1 and TRBJ2-7; D is unclear. V was shortened by 0 bases and J by 2 bases, with 15 bases between the two germline ends. There are 16 residues in the CDR3. The germline gives CDR1 SGHRS, CDR2 YFSETQ. CDR3 amino acids: CASSLVFVDPPYEQYF. CDR3 in DNA: TGCGCCAGCAGCTTGGTATTTGTGGACCCCCCCTACGAGCAGTACTTC.

This clonotype has ten or more counts. The rearrangement uses TRBV2 and TRBJ1-1, with 9 nucleotides matching TRBD1. CDR1 is SNHLY, CDR2 FYNNEI, per germline. The junction had 11 bases not matched to a gene; V was cut back by 8 bases and J by 4 bases. The length of the CDR3 is 15 residues. The CDR3 protein is CASLAPGQGLTEAFF. CDR3 sequence (DNA): TGTGCCAGCCTAGCACCGGGACAGGGTCTCACTGAAGCTTTCTTT. Variable domain in full (rest from reference TRBV2 and TRBJ1-1): EPEVTQTPSHQVTQMGQEVILRCVPISNHLYFYWYRQILGQKVEFLVSFYNNEISEKSEIFDDQFSVERPDGSNFTLKIRSTKLEDSAMYFCASLAPGQGLTEAFFGQGTRLTVV.